Following are 14 T cell receptor beta chains from one sample sequenced in a study of T cell changes during pregnancy in multiple sclerosis. Here immunoSEQ multiplex PCR was the method, and the copy in TCRdb shows in-frame clones only, minus some. The sample has tens of thousands of clones, more than 85% seen once; the top ten hold around 0.27%. Sequenced here: CD4+ T cells from peripheral blood mononuclear cells, sampled in the third trimester of pregnancy. The receptors originated from a female donor in good health, enrolled as a control in a pregnancy study.

This clone has just one count. The chain couples TRBV5-4 to TRBJ2-3; 12 nucleotides match TRBD2. The junction had 8 bases not matched to a gene; V was cut back by 4 bases and J by 2 bases. The CDR3 runs to 17 residues. Germline CDR1 reads SGHNT; CDR2 reads YYREEE (reference sequence). CDR3 in DNA: TGTGCCAGCAGCCAAGATTCTAGCGGGGGGGCCACAGATACGCAGTATTTT. Translation gives CASSQDSSGGATDTQYF.

V gene TRBV6-1 combines with J gene TRBJ2-5, with 8 nucleotides matching TRBD1. The CDR3 runs to 14 residues. CDR1 and CDR2 from the germline V gene are MNHNS and SASEGT. The V and J ends lost 6 bases and 1 base, in that order; junction bases with no gene match: 4. The CDR3 nucleotides are TGTGCCAGCAGCAGAACAGGGGGCCAAGAGACCCAGTACTTC. Protein product: CASSRTGGQETQYF.

With respect to this clone: A read error is likely, as this CDR3 ends without the conserved phenylalanine or tryptophan. The DNA is omitted, as the CDR3 cannot be located on it reliably, and the CDR3 follows TCRdb's listing. This chain joins TRBV7-2 and TRBJ2-7; the table assigns TRBD2, which was not confirmed against the DNA. The CDR3 is made up of 14 amino acids, end residues included. CDR1 is SGHTA, CDR2 FQGNSA, per germline. The CDR3 loop is CASTQTRGGGPLRI.

This rearrangement joins TRBV7-3 to TRBJ2-1; 11 nucleotides match TRBD1. V shed 0 bases, J shed 7 bases, and the junction held 5 bases outside the gene matches. The V gene's germline CDR1 is SGHTA and CDR2 FQGTGA. The CDR3 is 16 amino acids. In DNA form, the CDR3 reads TGTGCCAGCAGCTTAACACGGGACAGGGGGAGTAATGAGCAGTTCTTC. Protein: CASSLTRDRGSNEQFF.

The chain uses TRBV10-3 and TRBJ2-1, with TRBD1 identical over 8 bases. Germline CDR1 and CDR2: ENHRY and SYGVKD. The CDR3 sequence is 16 residues long. The junction had 12 bases not matched to a gene; V was cut back by 6 bases and J by 5 bases. The CDR3 coding sequence is TGTGCCATCAGGCCAAGCCCGGGACAGGATAACAATGAGCAGTTCTTC. It is translated as CAIRPSPGQDNNEQFF.

The genes are TRBV7-8 and TRBJ2-1, with 8 bases fitting TRBD2. The CDR3 is 15 amino acids. J was trimmed by 9 bases and V by 4 bases; bases with no gene match: 11. CDR1 SGHVS and CDR2 FQNEAQ come from the germline V gene. The CDR3 region is CASSSGTRLHREQFF. In DNA, the CDR3 is TGTGCCAGCAGCTCCGGGACTAGGTTGCATCGTGAGCAGTTCTTC.

The gene calls are TRBV19 and TRBJ1-5; the match to TRBD1 covers 8 bases. The germline CDR1 and CDR2 sequences are LNHDA and SQIVND (reference sequence). V shed 7 bases, J shed 4 bases, and the junction held 3 bases outside the gene matches. CDR3 length: 13 residues. The CDR3, as DNA: TGTGCCAGTAACAGGGGGTTTAATCAGCCCCAGCATTTT. It is translated as CASNRGFNQPQHF.

This chain links TRBV19 with TRBJ1-4; weak D call: TRBD1 (6 bases). Germline assignment: CDR1 LNHDA and CDR2 SQIVND (reference sequence). The V gene lost 9 bases and the J gene lost 0 bases, with 14 bases spanning the gap. The CDR3 covers 15 residues. The CDR3: CARWGQDATNEKLFF. CDR3 bases: TGTGCCAGATGGGGGCAGGACGCAACTAATGAAAAACTGTTTTTT.

This chain joins TRBV11-3 and TRBJ2-7; D gene ambiguous. The germline CDR1 and CDR2 sequences are SGHNT and YENEEA. The CDR3 extends over 12 amino acids. Deletions cut 1 base from V and 4 bases from J, with 5 bases between. CDR3 amino acids: CASSLAGYEQYF. As DNA, the CDR3 is TGTGCCAGCAGCTTAGCCGGGTACGAGCAGTACTTC.

V usage is TRBV4-2 and J usage is TRBJ1-2; 9 positions agree with TRBD1. After removal of 0 bases from V and 8 bases from J, the junction contained 7 bases not matched to a gene. The CDR3 is 15 residues long. Per germline, CDR1 LGHNA and CDR2 YNFKEQ. The chain's CDR3 is CASSQEDRGVRGYTF. As DNA, the CDR3 is TGTGCCAGCAGCCAAGAGGACAGGGGAGTGAGGGGCTACACCTTC.

The rearrangement joins TRBV6-5 to TRBJ1-5; 7 nucleotides match TRBD1. Germline loops: CDR1 MNHEY, CDR2 SVGAGI. V shed 6 bases, J shed 9 bases, and the junction held 2 bases outside the gene matches. The length of the CDR3 is 11 residues. CDR3 sequence reads: CASSRTGPQHF. CDR3 DNA: TGTGCCAGCAGCCGGACAGGGCCCCAGCATTTT.

J is TRBJ1-1 and V is TRBV19, with a tentative D call TRBD1 (6 bases). The V gene lost 6 bases and the J gene lost 0 bases, with 14 bases spanning the gap. The CDR3 loop spans 15 amino acids. CDR1 is LNHDA and CDR2 is SQIVND in the germline V gene (reference sequence). The CDR3 DNA sequence: TGTGCCAGTAGACTGGGGGACATCATGAACACTGAAGCTTTCTTT. It is translated as CASRLGDIMNTEAFF.

The genes are TRBV6-5 and TRBJ2-7; TRBD2 is a possible D gene (5 bases). The CDR3 is 16 residues long. Per germline, CDR1 MNHEY and CDR2 SVGAGI. With 0 bases removed from V and 11 bases from J, the gap between germline ends came to 23 bases. The CDR3 region has the DNA TGTGCCAGCAGTTACTCGATCAATCTACGAGCGGATGAAAAGTACTTC. It is translated as CASSYSINLRADEKYF.

This sequence joins TRBV19 and TRBJ1-5; TRBD1 aligns across 8 bases. CDR1 is LNHDA and CDR2 is SQIVND in the germline V gene (reference sequence). The CDR3 is 14 residues long. Unmatched junction bases numbered 12, after V lost 9 bases and J lost 8 bases. The CDR3 DNA reads as TGTGCCAGCCGATTGACAGGGGACAACAAGCCCCAGCATTTT. Amino acid sequence: CASRLTGDNKPQHF.